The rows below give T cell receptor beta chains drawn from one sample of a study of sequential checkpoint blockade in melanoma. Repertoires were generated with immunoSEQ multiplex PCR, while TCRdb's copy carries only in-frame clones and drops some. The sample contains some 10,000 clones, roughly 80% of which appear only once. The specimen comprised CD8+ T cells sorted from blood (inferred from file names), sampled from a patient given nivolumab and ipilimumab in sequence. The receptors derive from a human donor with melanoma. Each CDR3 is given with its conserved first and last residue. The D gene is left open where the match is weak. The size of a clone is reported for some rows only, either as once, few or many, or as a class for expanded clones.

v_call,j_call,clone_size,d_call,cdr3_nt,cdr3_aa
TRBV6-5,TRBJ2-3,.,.,TGTGCCAGCAGTCCCATGAGGGAAGCAGATACGCAGTATTTT,CASSPMREADTQYF
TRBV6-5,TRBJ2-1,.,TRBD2,TGTGCCAGCAGTTACACTAGCGGGAGCTACAATGAGCAGTTCTTC,CASSYTSGSYNEQFF
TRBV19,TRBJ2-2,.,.,TGTGCCAGTAGTATAGATCAGTTTGGGGCGCAGTCCGGGGAGCTGTTTTTT,CASSIDQFGAQSGELFF
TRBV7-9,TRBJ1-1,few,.,TGTGCCAGCAGCTTAGCAGTCCCGGGGGCTTTCTTT,CASSLAVPGAFF
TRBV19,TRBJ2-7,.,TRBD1,TGTGCCAGTAGTATCTGGGGACAGGGACCCTACGAGCAGTACTTC,CASSIWGQGPYEQYF
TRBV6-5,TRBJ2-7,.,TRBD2,TGTGCCAGCAGCGGCGCGACTAGCGGGCCGTACGAGCAGTACTTC,CASSGATSGPYEQYF
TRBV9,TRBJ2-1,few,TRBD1,TGTGCCAGCAGCCTTGGACAGGGAAAATTGCAGTTCTTC,CASSLGQGKLQFF
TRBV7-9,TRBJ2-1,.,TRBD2,TGTGCCAGCAGCTTAGGCGGGAGCCCCCACAATGAGCAGTTCTTC,CASSLGGSPHNEQFF
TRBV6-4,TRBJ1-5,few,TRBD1,TGTGCCAGCAGTCCCGGGACAGGGTCGGGCAATCAGCCCCAGCATTTT,CASSPGTGSGNQPQHF
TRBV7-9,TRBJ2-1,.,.,TGTGCCAGCAGCACGACTGGCAACAATGAGCAGTTCTTC,CASSTTGNNEQFF
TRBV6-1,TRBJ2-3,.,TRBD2,TGTGCCAGCAGTGATCTAGCGGGAGAGGTAGATACGCAGTATTTT,CASSDLAGEVDTQYF
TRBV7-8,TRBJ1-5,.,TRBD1,TGTGCCAGCAGGGGACAGCTAGATCAGCCCCAGCATTTT,CASRGQLDQPQHF
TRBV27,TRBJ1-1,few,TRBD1,TGTGCCAGCAGTCCACAACAGGGGGCAGGAGCTTTCTTT,CASSPQQGAGAFF
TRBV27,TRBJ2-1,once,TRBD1,TGTGCCAGCAGTTTAGGGACAGGAGGTTACAATGAGCAGTTCTTC,CASSLGTGGYNEQFF
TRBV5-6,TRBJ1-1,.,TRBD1,TGTGCCAGCAGCTTGCGACAGGGATACCGAATGAACACTGAAGCTTTCTTT,CASSLRQGYRMNTEAFF
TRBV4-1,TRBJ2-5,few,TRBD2,TGCGCCAGCAGCCCCGGGGGGGAAGAGACCCAGTACTTC,CASSPGGEETQYF
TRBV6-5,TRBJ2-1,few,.,TGTGCCAGCAGTTACCTTAGCGGCAATGAGCAGTTCTTC,CASSYLSGNEQFF
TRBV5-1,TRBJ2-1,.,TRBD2,TGCGCCAGCAGCTTGGAGGGACTAGCGGGAGTAAATGAGCAGTTCTTC,CASSLEGLAGVNEQFF
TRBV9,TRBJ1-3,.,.,TGTGCCAGCAGCGTACAAGCCCGGGGGTCCCCTGGAAACACCATATATTTT,CASSVQARGSPGNTIYF
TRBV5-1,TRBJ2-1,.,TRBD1,TGCGCCAGCAGACCTTGGACAGGGTCGATGAGAGATGAGCAGTTCTTC,CASRPWTGSMRDEQFF
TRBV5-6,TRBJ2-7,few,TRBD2,TGTGCCAGCAGCTTGCCGGCGGGAGGGCCTTACGAGCAGTACTTC,CASSLPAGGPYEQYF
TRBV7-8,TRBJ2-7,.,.,TGTGCCAGCAGCTTAAAGACTACGGCCTCCTACGAGCAGTACTTC,CASSLKTTASYEQYF
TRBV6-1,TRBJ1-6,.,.,TGTGCCAGCAGTGAATTTCTAGGCAGACCTAATTCACCCCTCCACTTT,CASSEFLGRPNSPLHF
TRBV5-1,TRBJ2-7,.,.,TGCGCCAGCAGCTTGGGGGACAATCCCTACGAGCAGTACTTC,CASSLGDNPYEQYF
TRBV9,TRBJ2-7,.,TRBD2,TGTGCCAGCAGCGCGGGGACTAGCGGTTCCTACGAGCAGTACTTC,CASSAGTSGSYEQYF
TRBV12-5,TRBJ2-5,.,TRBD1,TGTGCTAGTGGTCTTACAGGGGAAGAAGAGACCCAGTACTTC,CASGLTGEEETQYF
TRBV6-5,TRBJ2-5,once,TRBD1,TGTGCCAGCAGTTACTCCTACGGACAGGGCCAAGAGACCCAGTACTTC,CASSYSYGQGQETQYF
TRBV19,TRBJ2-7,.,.,TGTGCCAGTAGTCCCTACGAACAGGGCCACGAGCAGTACTTC,CASSPYEQGHEQYF
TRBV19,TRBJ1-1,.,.,TGTGCCAGTAGTATGGGCAGAGAGCAGAACACTGAAGCTTTCTTT,CASSMGREQNTEAFF
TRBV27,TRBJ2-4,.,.,TGTGCCAGCAGTAAACTAGCCAAAAACATTCAGTACTTC,CASSKLAKNIQYF
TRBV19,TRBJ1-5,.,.,TGTGCCAGTACCAAAGCCAGGCGGGGAGTGGACCAACTAGGTCCCCAGCATTTT,CASTKARRGVDQLGPQHF
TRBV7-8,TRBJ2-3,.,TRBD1,TGTGCCAGCAGCGATACCGGGACAGAGACCACAGATACGCAGTATTTT,CASSDTGTETTDTQYF
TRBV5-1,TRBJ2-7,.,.,TGCGCCAGCAGCAAGGACCTCGAGGGCGCCTACGAGCAGTACTTC,CASSKDLEGAYEQYF
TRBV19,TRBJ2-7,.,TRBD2,TGTGCCAGTAGTACCTGGACTAGCGGGGGGTACGAGCAGTACTTC,CASSTWTSGGYEQYF
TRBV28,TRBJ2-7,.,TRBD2,TGTGCCAGCAGTCCCCGAGGACTAGCGGGATCCTACGAGCAGTACTTC,CASSPRGLAGSYEQYF
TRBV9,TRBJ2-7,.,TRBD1,TGTGCCAGCAGCCCCCGGACAGGGAGGTACGAGCAGTACTTC,CASSPRTGRYEQYF
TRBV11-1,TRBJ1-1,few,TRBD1,TGTGCCAGCAGCTTCAGGACAGGGAACACTGAAGCTTTCTTT,CASSFRTGNTEAFF
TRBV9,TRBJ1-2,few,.,TGTGCCAGCAGCCTCGGGGTCGGGGACTATGGCTACACCTTC,CASSLGVGDYGYTF
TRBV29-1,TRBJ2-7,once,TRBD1,TGCAGCGCCTGCTCGGGACAGGGATCCTACGAGCAGTACTTC,CSACSGQGSYEQYF
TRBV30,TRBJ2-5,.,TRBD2,TGTGCCTGGAGTCTAGCGGACCAAGAGACCCAGTACTTC,CAWSLADQETQYF
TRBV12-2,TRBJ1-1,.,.,TGTGCAAGTCGCTTAGCCGGGACACTCAACGGTTCCACTGAAGCTTTCTTT,CASRLAGTLNGSTEAFF
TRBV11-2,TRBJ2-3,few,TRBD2,TGTGCCAGCAGCGGACTAGCGGGAAAGACAGATACGCAGTATTTT,CASSGLAGKTDTQYF
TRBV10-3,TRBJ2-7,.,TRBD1,TGTGCCATCAGTGGGACAGGGGACTCCTACGAGCAGTACTTC,CAISGTGDSYEQYF
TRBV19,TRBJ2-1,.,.,TGTGCCAGTAGTATAGTGGCGGCCAGGGCCGCGTCAAATGAGCAGTTCTTC,CASSIVAARAASNEQFF
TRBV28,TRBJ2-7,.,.,TGTGCCAGCAGTTTCGGGGGGCCCGAGCAGTACTTC,CASSFGGPEQYF
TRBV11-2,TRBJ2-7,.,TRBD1,TGTGCCAGCAGCTTAGTTCTACAGGGGGCCTACGAGCAGTACTTC,CASSLVLQGAYEQYF
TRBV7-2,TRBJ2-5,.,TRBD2,TGTGCCAGCAGCCCCGGGACTAGCGGGGGGCCACAAGAGACCCAGTACTTC,CASSPGTSGGPQETQYF
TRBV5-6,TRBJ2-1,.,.,TGTGCCAGCAGCCTCGGACTCAATGAGCAGTTCTTC,CASSLGLNEQFF
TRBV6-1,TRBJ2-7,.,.,TGTGCCAGCAGAAGACCAGGGTACGAGCAGTACTTC,CASRRPGYEQYF
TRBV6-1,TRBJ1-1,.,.,TGTGCCAGCAGTGAAGGCAGACAGGCTTTCTTT,CASSEGRQAFF
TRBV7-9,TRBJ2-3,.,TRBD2,TGTGCCAGCAGCGTTAGCGGGGCTAGCACAGATACGCAGTATTTT,CASSVSGASTDTQYF
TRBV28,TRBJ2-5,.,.,TGTGCCAGCAGTTCCCCGTATAACCAGGGGATTCAAGAGACCCAGTACTTC,CASSSPYNQGIQETQYF
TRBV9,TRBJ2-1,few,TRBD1,TGTGCCAGCAGCGGCCGGACAGGGCACAATGAGCAGTTCTTC,CASSGRTGHNEQFF
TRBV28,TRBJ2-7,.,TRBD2,TGTGCCAGCAGCTTCATGGGACTAGCGGGAGCTGAGCAGTACTTC,CASSFMGLAGAEQYF
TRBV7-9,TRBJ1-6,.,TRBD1,TGTGCCAGCAGCTCCTTGAACAGGGGGCAGTTTGGTTCACCCCTCCACTTT,CASSSLNRGQFGSPLHF
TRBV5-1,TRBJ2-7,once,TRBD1,TGCGCCAGCAGCTTAAAAGGACAGGGGGTCCACGAGCAGTACTTC,CASSLKGQGVHEQYF
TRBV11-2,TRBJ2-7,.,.,TGTGCCAGCAGCTTAGCCGGACTAACCTACGAGCAGTACTTC,CASSLAGLTYEQYF